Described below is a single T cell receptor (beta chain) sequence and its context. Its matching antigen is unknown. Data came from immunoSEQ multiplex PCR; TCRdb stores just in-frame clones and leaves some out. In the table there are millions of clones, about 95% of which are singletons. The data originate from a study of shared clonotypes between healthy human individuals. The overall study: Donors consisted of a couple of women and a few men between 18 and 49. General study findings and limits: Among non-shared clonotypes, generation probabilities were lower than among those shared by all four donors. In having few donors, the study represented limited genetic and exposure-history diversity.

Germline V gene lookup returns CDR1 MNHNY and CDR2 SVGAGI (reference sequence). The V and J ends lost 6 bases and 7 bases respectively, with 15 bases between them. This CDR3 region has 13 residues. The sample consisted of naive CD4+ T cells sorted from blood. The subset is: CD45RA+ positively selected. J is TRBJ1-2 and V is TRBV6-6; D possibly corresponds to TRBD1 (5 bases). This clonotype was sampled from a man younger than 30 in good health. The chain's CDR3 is CASSRPRGAGYTF. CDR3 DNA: TGTGCCAGCAGCCGTCCTAGGGGAGCTGGCTACACCTTC.